A selection of T cell receptor beta chains follows, all from one sample in a study of neurological immune-mediated disorders. TCRdb fed the 5' RACE reads into MiXCR, producing one record per CDR3 protein. The repertoire consists of roughly 80,000 distinct CDR3 sequences, with roughly a sixth occurring once and the leading ten covering 15%. The material sequenced was PBMCs. The source is a woman aged 40 to 50 in good health. Both conserved end residues are trimmed from each CDR3.

CDR3	V	J
ASSPHRGSTDTQY	TRBV4-3	TRBJ2-3
ASSLAGVTEAF	TRBV5-1	TRBJ1-1
SAPSTVAYEQY	TRBV20-1	TRBJ2-7
ASSPGQVITDTQY	TRBV27	TRBJ2-3
ASTGTGSGELF	TRBV2	TRBJ2-2
APKFGGRETQY	TRBV12-3/TRBV12-4	TRBJ2-5
ASSRDTSGGSGEQF	TRBV7-8	TRBJ2-1
ASSTDRADSEAF	TRBV7-8	TRBJ1-1
ASSADRGGMDEQY	TRBV5-1	TRBJ2-7
ASSRMRGDDKNIQY	TRBV2	TRBJ2-4
ASSSSTSTGTGGFQPQH	TRBV12-3/TRBV12-4	TRBJ1-5
ASSQDRGISNQPQH	TRBV5-8	TRBJ1-5
ASSFYGGNNEQF	TRBV12-3/TRBV12-4	TRBJ2-1
SAHVQGYSNQPQH	TRBV20-1	TRBJ1-5